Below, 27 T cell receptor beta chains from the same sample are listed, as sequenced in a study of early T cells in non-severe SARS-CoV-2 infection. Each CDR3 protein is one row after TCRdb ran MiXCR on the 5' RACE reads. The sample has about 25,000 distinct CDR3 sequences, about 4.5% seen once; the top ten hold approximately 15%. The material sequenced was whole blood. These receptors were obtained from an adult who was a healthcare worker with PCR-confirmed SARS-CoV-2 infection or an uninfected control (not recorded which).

DNA for the CDR3: TGTGCCAGCAGCCCCACAGGGGGCGAGCAGTACTTC. Protein sequence: CASSPTGGEQYF. The gene calls are TRBV7-6 and TRBJ2-7; TRBD1 matches at 8 bases. Germline CDR1 is SGHVS and CDR2 is FNYEAQ. This CDR3 has 12 residues. The trim removed 5 bases at V and 6 bases at J, leaving 3 bases unmatched.

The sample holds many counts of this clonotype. The CDR3 coding sequence is TGTGCCAGCTCGCAATCGGGACAGAACATTTGGCCCCAGCATTTT. Translating it yields CASSQSGQNIWPQHF. This chain connects TRBV18 to TRBJ1-5, with 7 nucleotides matching TRBD1. The germline V gene encodes CDR1 KGHSH and CDR2 LQKENI. This CDR3 region has 15 residues. Unmatched junction bases numbered 14, after V lost 6 bases and J lost 9 bases.

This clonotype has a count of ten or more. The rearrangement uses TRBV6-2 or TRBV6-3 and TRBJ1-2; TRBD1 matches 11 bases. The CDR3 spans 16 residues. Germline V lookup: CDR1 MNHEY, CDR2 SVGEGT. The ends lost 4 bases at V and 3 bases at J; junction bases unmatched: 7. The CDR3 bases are TGTGCCAGCAGTTGGACAGGGGGCGCCTGGGACTATGGCTACACCTTC. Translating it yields CASSWTGGAWDYGYTF.

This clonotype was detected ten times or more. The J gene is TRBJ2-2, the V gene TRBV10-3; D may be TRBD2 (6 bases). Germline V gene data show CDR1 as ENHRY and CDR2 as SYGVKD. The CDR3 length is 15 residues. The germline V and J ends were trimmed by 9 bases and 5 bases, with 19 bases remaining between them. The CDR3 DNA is TGTGCCATTAACGGGAGACAGCAGGCTACCGGGGAGCTGTTTTTT. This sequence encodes CAINGRQQATGELFF.

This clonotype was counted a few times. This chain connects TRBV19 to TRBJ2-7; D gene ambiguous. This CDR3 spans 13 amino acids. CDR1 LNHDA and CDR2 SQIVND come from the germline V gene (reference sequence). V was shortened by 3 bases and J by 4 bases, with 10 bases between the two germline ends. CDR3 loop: CASSITAAYEQYF. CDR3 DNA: TGTGCCAGTAGTATTACGGCAGCTTACGAGCAGTACTTC. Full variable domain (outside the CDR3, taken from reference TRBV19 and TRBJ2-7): DGGITQSPKYLFRKEGQNVTLSCEQNLNHDAMYWYRQDPGQGLRLIYYSQIVNDFQKGDIAEGYSVSREKKESFPLTVTSAQKNPTAFYLCASSITAAYEQYFGPGTRLTVT.

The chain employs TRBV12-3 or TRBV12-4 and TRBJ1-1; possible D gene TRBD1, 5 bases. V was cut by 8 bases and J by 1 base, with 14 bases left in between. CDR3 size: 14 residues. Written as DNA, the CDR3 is TGTGCCAGCTTTCCGGGACTACAGAACACTGAAGCTTTCTTT. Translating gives CASFPGLQNTEAFF.

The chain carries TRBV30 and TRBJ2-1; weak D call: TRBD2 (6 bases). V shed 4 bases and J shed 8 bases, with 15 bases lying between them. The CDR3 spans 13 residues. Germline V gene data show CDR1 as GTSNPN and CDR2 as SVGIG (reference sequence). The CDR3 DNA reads TGTGCCTGGACAACTAGCTCGGGGCATGAGCAGTTCTTC. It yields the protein CAWTTSSGHEQFF. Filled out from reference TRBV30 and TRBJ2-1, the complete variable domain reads SQTIHQWPATLVQPVGSPLSLECTVEGTSNPNLYWYRQAAGRGLQLLFYSVGIGQISSEVPQNLSASRPQDRQFILSSKKLLLSDSGFYLCAWTTSSGHEQFFGPGTRLTVL.

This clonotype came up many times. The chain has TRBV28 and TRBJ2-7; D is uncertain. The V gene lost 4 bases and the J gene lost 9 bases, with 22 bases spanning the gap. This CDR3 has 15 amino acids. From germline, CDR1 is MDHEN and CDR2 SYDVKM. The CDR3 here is CASSSPRTWMGGQYF. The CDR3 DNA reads TGTGCCAGCAGTTCCCCCCGGACCTGGATGGGTGGGCAGTACTTC.

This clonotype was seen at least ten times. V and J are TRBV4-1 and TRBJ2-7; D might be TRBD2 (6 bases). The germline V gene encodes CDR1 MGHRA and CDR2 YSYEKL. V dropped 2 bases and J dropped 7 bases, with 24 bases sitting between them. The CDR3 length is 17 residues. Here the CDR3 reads CASSQFPGGFLIEEQYF. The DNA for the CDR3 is TGCGCCAGCAGCCAATTCCCCGGGGGTTTTCTTATTGAGGAGCAGTACTTC.

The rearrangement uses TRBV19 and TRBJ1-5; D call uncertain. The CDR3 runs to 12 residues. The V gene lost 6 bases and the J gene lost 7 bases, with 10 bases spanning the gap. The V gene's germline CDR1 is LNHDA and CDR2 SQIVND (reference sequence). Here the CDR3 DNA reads TGTGCCAGTAGCCTTTCTGCCCAGCCCCAGCATTTT. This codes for CASSLSAQPQHF.

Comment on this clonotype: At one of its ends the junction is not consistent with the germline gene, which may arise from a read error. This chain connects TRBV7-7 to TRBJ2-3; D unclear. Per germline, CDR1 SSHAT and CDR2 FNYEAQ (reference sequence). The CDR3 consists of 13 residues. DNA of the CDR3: TGTGCTAGCAGTAGGGCACTGGCAGATACGCAGTATTTT. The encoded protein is CASSRALADTQYF.

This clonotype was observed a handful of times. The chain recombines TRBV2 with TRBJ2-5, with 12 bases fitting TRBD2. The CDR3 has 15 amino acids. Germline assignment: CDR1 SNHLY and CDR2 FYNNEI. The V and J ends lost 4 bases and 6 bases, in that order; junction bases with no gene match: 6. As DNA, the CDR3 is TGTGCCAGCAGTGTACGGACTAGCGGGACAAAGACCCAGTACTTC. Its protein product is CASSVRTSGTKTQYF. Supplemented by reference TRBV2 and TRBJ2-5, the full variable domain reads EPEVTQTPSHQVTQMGQEVILRCVPISNHLYFYWYRQILGQKVEFLVSFYNNEISEKSEIFDDQFSVERPDGSNFTLKIRSTKLEDSAMYFCASSVRTSGTKTQYFGPGTRLLVL.

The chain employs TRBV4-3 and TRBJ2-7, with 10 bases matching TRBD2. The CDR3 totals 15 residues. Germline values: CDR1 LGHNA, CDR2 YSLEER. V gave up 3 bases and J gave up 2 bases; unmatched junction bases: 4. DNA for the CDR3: TGCGCCAGCAGCCAGGGCCTAGCGGGGGCCTACGAGCAGTACTTC. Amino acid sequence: CASSQGLAGAYEQYF.

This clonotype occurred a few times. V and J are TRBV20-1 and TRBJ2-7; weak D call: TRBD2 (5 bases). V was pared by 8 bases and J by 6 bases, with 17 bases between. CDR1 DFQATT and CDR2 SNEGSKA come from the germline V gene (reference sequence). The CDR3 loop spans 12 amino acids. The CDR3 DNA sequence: TGCAGTTCTCAGGAGGCCGTAAGCGAGCAGTACTTC. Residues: CSSQEAVSEQYF.

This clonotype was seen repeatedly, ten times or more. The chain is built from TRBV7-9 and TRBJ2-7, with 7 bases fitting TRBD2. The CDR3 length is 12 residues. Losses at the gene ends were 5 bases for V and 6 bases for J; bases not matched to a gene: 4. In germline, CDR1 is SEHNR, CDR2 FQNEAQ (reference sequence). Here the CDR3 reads CASSHSGFEQYF. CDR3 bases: TGTGCCAGCAGCCATAGCGGGTTCGAGCAGTACTTC.

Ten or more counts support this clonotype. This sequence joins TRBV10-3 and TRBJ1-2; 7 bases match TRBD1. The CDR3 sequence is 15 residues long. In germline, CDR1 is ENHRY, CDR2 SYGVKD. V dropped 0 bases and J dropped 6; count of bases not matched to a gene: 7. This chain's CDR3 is CAISESMGTVDGYTF. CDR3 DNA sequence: TGTGCCATCAGTGAGTCGATGGGGACAGTAGATGGCTACACCTTC.

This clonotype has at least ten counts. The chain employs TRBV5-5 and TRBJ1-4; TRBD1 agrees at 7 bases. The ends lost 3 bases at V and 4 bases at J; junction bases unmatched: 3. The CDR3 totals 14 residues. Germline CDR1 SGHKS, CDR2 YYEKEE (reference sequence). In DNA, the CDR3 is TGTGCCAGCAGCTGGGGACAGAATAATGAAAAACTGTTTTTT. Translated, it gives CASSWGQNNEKLFF.

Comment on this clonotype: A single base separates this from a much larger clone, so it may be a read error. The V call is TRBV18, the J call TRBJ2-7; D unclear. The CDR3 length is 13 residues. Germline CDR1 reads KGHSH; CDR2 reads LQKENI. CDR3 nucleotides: TGTGTCAGCTCTAGGTCGAGCTCCTACGAGCAGTACTTC. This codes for CVSSRSSSYEQYF.

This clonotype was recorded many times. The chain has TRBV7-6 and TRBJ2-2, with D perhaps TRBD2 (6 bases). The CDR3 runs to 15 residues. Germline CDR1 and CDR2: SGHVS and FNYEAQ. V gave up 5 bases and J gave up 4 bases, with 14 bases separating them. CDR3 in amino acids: CASSLTSPGTGELFF. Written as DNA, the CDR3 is TGTGCCAGCAGCCTGACTAGTCCGGGCACCGGGGAGCTGTTTTTT.

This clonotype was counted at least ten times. The CDR3 DNA follows: TGTGCCAGTCATCCGCATAGGAACACTGAAGCTTTCTTT. This codes for CASHPHRNTEAFF. The chain carries TRBV28 and TRBJ1-1, with unresolved D. V shed 9 bases and J shed 1 base, with 12 bases lying between them. Looked up from germline, CDR1 is MDHEN and CDR2 is SYDVKM. The CDR3 length is 13 residues.

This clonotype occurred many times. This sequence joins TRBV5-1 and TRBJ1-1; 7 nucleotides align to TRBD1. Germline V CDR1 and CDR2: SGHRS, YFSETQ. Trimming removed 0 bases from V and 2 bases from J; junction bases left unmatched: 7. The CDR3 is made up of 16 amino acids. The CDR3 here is CASSLGQGWGNTEAFF. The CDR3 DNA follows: TGCGCCAGCAGCTTGGGACAGGGATGGGGAAACACTGAAGCTTTCTTT.

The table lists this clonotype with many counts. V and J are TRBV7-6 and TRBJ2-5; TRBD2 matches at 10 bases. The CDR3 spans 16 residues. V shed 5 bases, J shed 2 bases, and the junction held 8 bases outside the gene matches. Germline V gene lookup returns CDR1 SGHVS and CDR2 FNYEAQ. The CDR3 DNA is TGTGCCAGCAGCGGAGGGCGGACTAGCGGACAAGAGACCCAGTACTTC. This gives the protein CASSGGRTSGQETQYF. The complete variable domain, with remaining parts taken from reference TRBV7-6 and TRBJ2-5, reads GAGVSQSPRYKVTKRGQDVALRCDPISGHVSLYWYRQALGQGPEFLTYFNYEAQQDKSGLPNDRFSAERPEGSISTLTIQRTEQRDSAMYRCASSGGRTSGQETQYFGPGTRLLVL.

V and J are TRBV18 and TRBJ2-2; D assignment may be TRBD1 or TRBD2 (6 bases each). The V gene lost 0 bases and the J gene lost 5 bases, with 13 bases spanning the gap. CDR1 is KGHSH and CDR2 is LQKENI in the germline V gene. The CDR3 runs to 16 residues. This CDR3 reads CASSPPGGAWTGELFF. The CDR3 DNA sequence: TGTGCCAGCTCACCACCCGGGGGCGCGTGGACCGGGGAGCTGTTTTTT.

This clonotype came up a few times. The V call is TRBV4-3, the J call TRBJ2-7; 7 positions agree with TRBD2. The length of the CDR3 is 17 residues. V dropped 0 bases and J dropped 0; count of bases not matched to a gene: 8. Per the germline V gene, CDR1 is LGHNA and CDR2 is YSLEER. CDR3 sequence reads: CASSQEASGVFSYEQYF. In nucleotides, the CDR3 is TGCGCCAGCAGCCAAGAAGCTAGCGGTGTCTTCTCCTACGAGCAGTACTTC.

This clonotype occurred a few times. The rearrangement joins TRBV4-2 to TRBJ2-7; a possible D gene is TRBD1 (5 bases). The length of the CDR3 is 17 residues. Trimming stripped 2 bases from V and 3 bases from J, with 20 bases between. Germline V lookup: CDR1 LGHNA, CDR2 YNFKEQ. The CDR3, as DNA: TGTGCCAGCAGCCAACGCCTAGGTGGGGCAGGCCACTACGAGCAGTACTTC. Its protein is CASSQRLGGAGHYEQYF.

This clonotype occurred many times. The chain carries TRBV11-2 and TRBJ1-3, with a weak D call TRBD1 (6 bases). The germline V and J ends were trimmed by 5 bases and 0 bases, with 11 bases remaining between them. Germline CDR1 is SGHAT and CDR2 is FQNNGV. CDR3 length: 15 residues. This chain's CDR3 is CASSGDRFSGNTIYF. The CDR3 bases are TGTGCCAGCAGCGGTGACAGGTTCTCTGGAAACACCATATATTTT.

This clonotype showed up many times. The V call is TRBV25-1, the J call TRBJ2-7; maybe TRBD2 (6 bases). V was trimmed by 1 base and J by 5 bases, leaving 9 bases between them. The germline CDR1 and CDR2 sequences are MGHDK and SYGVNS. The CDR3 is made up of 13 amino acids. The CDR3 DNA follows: TGTGCCAGCAGTGAATGGAGGGGTGACGAGCAGTACTTC. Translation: CASSEWRGDEQYF.